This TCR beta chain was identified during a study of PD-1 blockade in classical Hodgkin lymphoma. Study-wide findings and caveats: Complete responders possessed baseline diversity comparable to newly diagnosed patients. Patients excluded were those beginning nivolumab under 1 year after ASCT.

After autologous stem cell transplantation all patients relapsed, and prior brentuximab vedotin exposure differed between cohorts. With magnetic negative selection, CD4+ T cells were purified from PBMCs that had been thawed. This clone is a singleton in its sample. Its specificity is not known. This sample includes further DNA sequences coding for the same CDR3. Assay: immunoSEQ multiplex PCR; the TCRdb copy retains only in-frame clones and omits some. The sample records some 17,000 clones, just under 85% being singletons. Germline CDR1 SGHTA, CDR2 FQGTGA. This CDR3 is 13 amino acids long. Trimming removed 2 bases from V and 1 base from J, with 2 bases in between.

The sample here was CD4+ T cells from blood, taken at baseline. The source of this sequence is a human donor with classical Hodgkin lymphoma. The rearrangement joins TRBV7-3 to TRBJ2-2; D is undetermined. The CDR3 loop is CASSLLNTGELFF. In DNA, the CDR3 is TGTGCCAGCAGCTTATTGAACACCGGGGAGCTGTTTTTT.